This T cell receptor (beta chain) was sequenced during a study of cytomegalovirus exposure and HLA in healthy donors. Comments on this clone: Other DNA sequences in the same sample also yield this CDR3.

The germline V gene encodes CDR1 SNHLY and CDR2 FYNNEI. The V segment lost 3 bases and the J segment 2 bases; nucleotides outside the gene matches: 6. The CDR3 is 16 residues long. 60 Vbeta and 13 Jbeta primers were used in PCR. Data came from immunoSEQ multiplex PCR; TCRdb stores just in-frame clones and leaves some out. The data hold over 75,000 clones, with approximately 80% observed a single time. The chain carries TRBV2 and TRBJ2-5, with TRBD2 identical over 10 bases. This receptor was obtained from a man between 60 and 70 years old in good health and CMV-seropositive. The material sequenced was PBMCs. The chain's CDR3 is CASSEGVAGGQETQYF. The CDR3, as DNA: TGTGCCAGCAGTGAGGGGGTAGCGGGGGGACAAGAGACCCAGTACTTC.